These T cell receptor beta chains were read from a single sample in a study of CD8 T cells in ankylosing spondylitis. In TCRdb, the 5' RACE reads were re-called with MiXCR into one record per CDR3 protein. Of 200,000 to 300,000 distinct CDR3 sequences listed, about 9.1% are singletons. Sequencing was performed on blood, either unsorted or a sorted T cell fraction (not recorded which). The source is a male donor with ankylosing spondylitis or in good health (not recorded which). CDR3s include the opening cysteine and the closing phenylalanine or tryptophan. A D gene is named only where the DNA matches it firmly. Clone size appears in some rows only: once, few, many, or a class for an expanded clone.

CDR3nt: TGTGCCAGCAGTTTGGGCCAGTTGGGGGAGACCCAGTACTTC
CDR3aa: CASSLGQLGETQYF
abundance: many
v_gene: TRBV12-3/TRBV12-4
d_gene: .
j_gene: TRBJ2-5
len: 14

CDR3nt: TGTGCCAGCAGCTCAACAGACAGTCCTCGGCCCCAGCATTTT
CDR3aa: CASSSTDSPRPQHF
abundance: .
v_gene: TRBV7-2
d_gene: .
j_gene: TRBJ1-5
len: 14

CDR3nt: TGCAGCGTTGTAGGGCAGGGCTCATGGTCCTACGAGCAGTACTTC
CDR3aa: CSVVGQGSWSYEQYF
abundance: many
v_gene: TRBV29-1
d_gene: .
j_gene: TRBJ2-7
len: 15

CDR3nt: TGCGCCAGCAGCTTGGCCCAAGCGGAGAGGGAGACCCAGTACTTC
CDR3aa: CASSLAQAERETQYF
abundance: many
v_gene: TRBV5-1
d_gene: .
j_gene: TRBJ2-5
len: 15

CDR3nt: TGTGCCATCAGTGAACGGGACAGGGGTAACTATGGCTACACCTTC
CDR3aa: CAISERDRGNYGYTF
abundance: many
v_gene: TRBV10-3
d_gene: TRBD1
j_gene: TRBJ1-2
len: 15

CDR3nt: TGTGCCAGCAGCGAACCGGGACAGGGGCTCTATAGCAATCAGCCCCAGCATTTT
CDR3aa: CASSEPGQGLYSNQPQHF
abundance: many
v_gene: TRBV7-6
d_gene: TRBD1
j_gene: TRBJ1-5
len: 18

CDR3nt: TGCGCCAGCAGCTGGACAGGGAAGGGAACCGGGGAGCTGTTTTTT
CDR3aa: CASSWTGKGTGELFF
abundance: many
v_gene: TRBV5-1
d_gene: TRBD1
j_gene: TRBJ2-2
len: 15

CDR3nt: TGTGCCAGCAGCTTAGAACCCCTCACTGAAGCTTTCTTT
CDR3aa: CASSLEPLTEAFF
abundance: many
v_gene: TRBV7-2
d_gene: .
j_gene: TRBJ1-1
len: 13

CDR3nt: TGCGCCAGCAGTGACTTGGGCCGATCACCCCTCCACTTT
CDR3aa: CASSDLGRSPLHF
abundance: many
v_gene: TRBV10-2
d_gene: .
j_gene: TRBJ1-6
len: 13

CDR3nt: TGTGCCAGCAGCTCGCGGCCTGGTGGGGCGGTAGATACGCAGTATTTT
CDR3aa: CASSSRPGGAVDTQYF
abundance: many
v_gene: TRBV7-2
d_gene: .
j_gene: TRBJ2-3
len: 16

CDR3nt: TGTGCCATCAGTGCGGGTTGGCAGGGGGACACTGAAGCTTTCTTT
CDR3aa: CAISAGWQGDTEAFF
abundance: many
v_gene: TRBV10-3
d_gene: TRBD1
j_gene: TRBJ1-1
len: 15

CDR3nt: TGCAGTGCTAGGGGACAGGGCATCACTGAAGCTTTCTTT
CDR3aa: CSARGQGITEAFF
abundance: many
v_gene: TRBV20-1
d_gene: TRBD1
j_gene: TRBJ1-1
len: 13

CDR3nt: TGTGCCTGGAGGCCGCCGGGGGGATCGCGCGATGAGCAGTTCTTC
CDR3aa: CAWRPPGGSRDEQFF
abundance: .
v_gene: TRBV30
d_gene: TRBD2
j_gene: TRBJ2-1
len: 15

CDR3nt: TGTGCCAGCAGCTCCGCTACAGTTTACGAGCAGTACTTC
CDR3aa: CASSSATVYEQYF
abundance: few
v_gene: TRBV7-2
d_gene: .
j_gene: TRBJ2-7
len: 13

CDR3nt: TGTGCCAGCAGTTCGACAGGCACCGGGGAGCTGTTTTTT
CDR3aa: CASSSTGTGELFF
abundance: many
v_gene: TRBV6-5
d_gene: .
j_gene: TRBJ2-2
len: 13

CDR3nt: TGTGCCAGCAGCGCAGGGACGGCAACAAATTCACCCCTCCACTTT
CDR3aa: CASSAGTATNSPLHF
abundance: .
v_gene: TRBV9
d_gene: .
j_gene: TRBJ1-6
len: 15

CDR3nt: TGCAGCGTTTTCGGGGATGGCTACACCTTC
CDR3aa: CSVFGDGYTF
abundance: many
v_gene: TRBV29-1
d_gene: .
j_gene: TRBJ1-2
len: 10

CDR3nt: TGTGCCAGCAGCTTCTCGACCCTGGGGGCGGATACGCAGTATTTT
CDR3aa: CASSFSTLGADTQYF
abundance: many
v_gene: TRBV7-2
d_gene: .
j_gene: TRBJ2-3
len: 15

CDR3nt: TGTGCCATCAGTACCACTAGCGGGGGTCACGGTGAGCAGTTCTTC
CDR3aa: CAISTTSGGHGEQFF
abundance: many
v_gene: TRBV10-3
d_gene: TRBD2
j_gene: TRBJ2-1
len: 15

CDR3nt: TGTGCCAGCAGCGGTTCCCCGGGTTTAAGCACAGATACGCAGTATTTT
CDR3aa: CASSGSPGLSTDTQYF
abundance: many
v_gene: TRBV5-6
d_gene: .
j_gene: TRBJ2-3
len: 16

CDR3nt: TGCGCCAGCAGCCAAGATAATAGCTATAATTCACCCCTCCACTTT
CDR3aa: CASSQDNSYNSPLHF
abundance: few
v_gene: TRBV4-3
d_gene: .
j_gene: TRBJ1-6
len: 15

CDR3nt: TGTGCCAGCAGCTATGGGACAGGGGAAAACACCATATATTTT
CDR3aa: CASSYGTGENTIYF
abundance: many
v_gene: TRBV9
d_gene: TRBD1
j_gene: TRBJ1-3
len: 14

CDR3nt: TGCAGTGCCACGACAGACCTGCCTGGGGCCAACGTCCTGACTTTC
CDR3aa: CSATTDLPGANVLTF
abundance: .
v_gene: TRBV20-1
d_gene: .
j_gene: TRBJ2-6
len: 15

CDR3nt: TGTGCCTGGCGCCTACCCGGGACAACCTACGAGCAGTACTTC
CDR3aa: CAWRLPGTTYEQYF
abundance: many
v_gene: TRBV30
d_gene: .
j_gene: TRBJ2-7
len: 14

CDR3nt: TGTGCCAGCAGCTTAAACCTAGCGGGAAACAATGAGCAGTTCTTC
CDR3aa: CASSLNLAGNNEQFF
abundance: many
v_gene: TRBV7-2
d_gene: TRBD2
j_gene: TRBJ2-1
len: 15

CDR3nt: TGTGCCTGTGCCGAACTAGACGGTGAGCAGTTCTTC
CDR3aa: CACAELDGEQFF
abundance: many
v_gene: TRBV30
d_gene: .
j_gene: TRBJ2-1
len: 12

CDR3nt: TGTGCCAGCAGTCTAAACCTCGACCCGGGAGGCTACACCTTC
CDR3aa: CASSLNLDPGGYTF
abundance: many
v_gene: TRBV6-1
d_gene: .
j_gene: TRBJ1-2
len: 14

CDR3nt: TGTGCCAGCAGTCCTATGGCAGGAGTGAGAGAAAAACTGTTTTTT
CDR3aa: CASSPMAGVREKLFF
abundance: many
v_gene: TRBV12-3/TRBV12-4
d_gene: .
j_gene: TRBJ1-4
len: 15

CDR3nt: TGTGCCAGCAGCTCCCTCCCACGGTCAGGGCGCCGAGGGGGCACTGAAGCTTTCTTT
CDR3aa: CASSSLPRSGRRGGTEAFF
abundance: many
v_gene: TRBV7-3
d_gene: .
j_gene: TRBJ1-1
len: 19

CDR3nt: TGTGCCAGCAGTTCCCCAGCAAATGAGCAGTTCTTC
CDR3aa: CASSSPANEQFF
abundance: .
v_gene: TRBV27
d_gene: .
j_gene: TRBJ2-1
len: 12

CDR3nt: TGCGCCAGCAGCACCGGGACGGATGGGATTGAAAAACTGTTTTTT
CDR3aa: CASSTGTDGIEKLFF
abundance: many
v_gene: TRBV5-1
d_gene: .
j_gene: TRBJ1-4
len: 15

CDR3nt: TGCGCCAGCAGCCAAGATTGGACAGGGCATAATGAAAAACTGTTTTTT
CDR3aa: CASSQDWTGHNEKLFF
abundance: few
v_gene: TRBV4-3
d_gene: TRBD1
j_gene: TRBJ1-4
len: 16

CDR3nt: TGTGCCAGCAGTTCCTCACGGACAGGGCCGCAGGGGACTGAAGCTTTCTTT
CDR3aa: CASSSSRTGPQGTEAFF
abundance: few
v_gene: TRBV6-5
d_gene: TRBD1
j_gene: TRBJ1-1
len: 17

CDR3nt: TGCAGTGCTAGAGTGGAGGGCGCGGGAGGCTACACCTTC
CDR3aa: CSARVEGAGGYTF
abundance: few
v_gene: TRBV20-1
d_gene: .
j_gene: TRBJ1-2
len: 13

CDR3nt: TGTGCCAGTAGTGTGGACCTCTCTGGAAACACCATATATTTT
CDR3aa: CASSVDLSGNTIYF
abundance: .
v_gene: TRBV19
d_gene: .
j_gene: TRBJ1-3
len: 14

CDR3nt: TGTGCCAGCAGTCCCTTTAGGGCCCCAGATACGCAGTATTTT
CDR3aa: CASSPFRAPDTQYF
abundance: many
v_gene: TRBV6-1
d_gene: .
j_gene: TRBJ2-3
len: 14

CDR3nt: TGCGCCAGCAGTTCCGGGACTAGCACTTACAATGAGCAGTTCTTC
CDR3aa: CASSSGTSTYNEQFF
abundance: .
v_gene: TRBV5-1
d_gene: TRBD2
j_gene: TRBJ2-1
len: 15

CDR3nt: TGCGCCAGTAACAAGCAAGCGGGAGTTGTGGAAGAGACCCAGTACTTC
CDR3aa: CASNKQAGVVEETQYF
abundance: many
v_gene: TRBV5-1
d_gene: TRBD2
j_gene: TRBJ2-5
len: 16

CDR3nt: TGTGCCAGCAGCTTGGAGGACGTCTACGAGCAGTACTTC
CDR3aa: CASSLEDVYEQYF
abundance: .
v_gene: TRBV5-4
d_gene: .
j_gene: TRBJ2-7
len: 13

CDR3nt: TGCGCCAGCAGCTTGGAACAGGAGTTCTACGAGCAGTACTTC
CDR3aa: CASSLEQEFYEQYF
abundance: many
v_gene: TRBV5-1
d_gene: .
j_gene: TRBJ2-7
len: 14

CDR3nt: TGCAGTCCAAAGACGGGACGGGACACTGAAGCTTTCTTT
CDR3aa: CSPKTGRDTEAFF
abundance: many
v_gene: TRBV20-1
d_gene: .
j_gene: TRBJ1-1
len: 13

CDR3nt: TGTGCCAGCAGCCCAGGGACCTGGAACACTGAAGCTTTCTTT
CDR3aa: CASSPGTWNTEAFF
abundance: many
v_gene: TRBV5-5
d_gene: .
j_gene: TRBJ1-1
len: 14

CDR3nt: TGCAGCGTCGGAGATGGGAACTACGAGCAGTACTTC
CDR3aa: CSVGDGNYEQYF
abundance: many
v_gene: TRBV29-1
d_gene: .
j_gene: TRBJ2-7
len: 12

CDR3nt: TGTGCCAGCTCACCACAGATGGACAGCCAAAGTAGCGGCTACACCTTC
CDR3aa: CASSPQMDSQSSGYTF
abundance: few
v_gene: TRBV18
d_gene: .
j_gene: TRBJ1-2
len: 16

CDR3nt: TGCGCCAGCAGCCAAGTTTTTCGGACTAGCGGGGACAATGAGCAGTTCTTC
CDR3aa: CASSQVFRTSGDNEQFF
abundance: few
v_gene: TRBV4-3
d_gene: TRBD2
j_gene: TRBJ2-1
len: 17

CDR3nt: TGTGCCAGCAGCTTAGGAGTCGGGACGCTGTCCGAGCAGTACTTC
CDR3aa: CASSLGVGTLSEQYF
abundance: few
v_gene: TRBV7-9
d_gene: .
j_gene: TRBJ2-7
len: 15

CDR3nt: TGCAGTGCTTACGGACAGGGAGGAGAGACCCAGTACTTC
CDR3aa: CSAYGQGGETQYF
abundance: many
v_gene: TRBV20-1
d_gene: TRBD1
j_gene: TRBJ2-5
len: 13

CDR3nt: TGTGCCAGCAGCCCCGCCCTATTAGCGGGACCCTTTAATGAGCAGTTCTTC
CDR3aa: CASSPALLAGPFNEQFF
abundance: .
v_gene: TRBV7-9
d_gene: TRBD2
j_gene: TRBJ2-1
len: 17

CDR3nt: TGCAGTGCTATGGCAGGGCAAGAGACCCAGTACTTC
CDR3aa: CSAMAGQETQYF
abundance: many
v_gene: TRBV20-1
d_gene: .
j_gene: TRBJ2-5
len: 12

CDR3nt: TGCAGTGTCGGTTTGTGGGGGGGGAACTACGAGCAGTACTTC
CDR3aa: CSVGLWGGNYEQYF
abundance: many
v_gene: TRBV20-1
d_gene: TRBD2
j_gene: TRBJ2-7
len: 14

CDR3nt: TGTGCCAGCAGTTACCCCCCCGAGCAGCATGAAGCTTTCTTT
CDR3aa: CASSYPPEQHEAFF
abundance: many
v_gene: TRBV6-2/TRBV6-3
d_gene: .
j_gene: TRBJ1-1
len: 14

CDR3nt: TGCGCCAGCAGCTTGCTTACTAGAATCTCAGATACGCAGTATTTT
CDR3aa: CASSLLTRISDTQYF
abundance: many
v_gene: TRBV5-1
d_gene: .
j_gene: TRBJ2-3
len: 15

CDR3nt: TGCAGTGCTAGTCCGGGACAGGAGAGAAACACCATATATTTT
CDR3aa: CSASPGQERNTIYF
abundance: .
v_gene: TRBV20-1
d_gene: TRBD1
j_gene: TRBJ1-3
len: 14

CDR3nt: TGCAGTGCTAGAGCGCGGCTAGCCAAAAACATTCAGTACTTC
CDR3aa: CSARARLAKNIQYF
abundance: many
v_gene: TRBV20-1
d_gene: .
j_gene: TRBJ2-4
len: 14

CDR3nt: TGTGCCAGCAGCCGACAATCCTCCACTGGAAACACCATATATTTT
CDR3aa: CASSRQSSTGNTIYF
abundance: many
v_gene: TRBV7-2
d_gene: .
j_gene: TRBJ1-3
len: 15